The rows below give T cell receptor beta chains drawn from one sample of a study of radiation and T cells in renal cell carcinoma. Repertoires were generated with immunoSEQ multiplex PCR, while TCRdb's copy carries only in-frame clones and drops some. The sample shows tens of thousands of clones, about 86% of them seen only once. Sequenced here: blood, sampled from a patient whose treatment included radiotherapy and nephrectomy. Source of these receptors: a woman aged 50 to 60 with renal cell carcinoma. The CDR3 runs from the conserved cysteine through the conserved F or W. A D gene is named only where the DNA matches it firmly. Clone size is stated in some rows and not others, as once, few, many or a class when expanded.

>TRBV7-9|-|TRBJ2-1|TRBD1
TGTGCCAGCAGCGACCCCGCAGGGGGCGAGAACAATGAGCAGTTCTTC
CASSDPAGGENNEQFF
>TRBV28|-|TRBJ1-2|TRBD1
TGTGCCAGCACCTTCTCGGGACAGCATTCTTATGGCTACACCTTC
CASTFSGQHSYGYTF
>TRBV6-5|-|TRBJ2-5|TRBD1
TGTGCCAGCAACATTAATTCAGGGGGCCGGGAGACCCAGTACTTC
CASNINSGGRETQYF
>TRBV4-3|once|TRBJ1-2|-
TGCGCCAGCAGCCAAGATCGGAGGACACTCTATGGCTACACCTTC
CASSQDRRTLYGYTF
>TRBV2|-|TRBJ1-6|-
TGTGCCAGCGAGGACAGCCTTAATTCACCCCTCCACTTT
CASEDSLNSPLHF
>TRBV7-2|-|TRBJ1-3|-
TGTGCCAGCAGCTTAGCAACGGGAGTCGGAAACACCATATATTTT
CASSLATGVGNTIYF
>TRBV15|-|TRBJ2-3|TRBD1
TGTGCCACCAGCAGACCCCCGGGACAGGGCACAGATACGCAGTATTTT
CATSRPPGQGTDTQYF
>TRBV7-2|-|TRBJ2-5|-
TGTGCCAGCAGCCGGGCGGGGACGGATAAAGAGACCCAGTACTTC
CASSRAGTDKETQYF
>TRBV5-8|-|TRBJ2-7|-
TGTGCCAGCAGCTCGGGACCGTTCTACGAGCAGTACTTC
CASSSGPFYEQYF
>TRBV28|-|TRBJ1-1|-
TGTGCCAGCAGTTTAGGGGATTTGGGGTCTGAAGCTTTCTTT
CASSLGDLGSEAFF
>TRBV7-2|-|TRBJ2-3|-
TGTGCCAGCAGCTTAGCGAGGGATACGCAGTATTTT
CASSLARDTQYF
>TRBV9|-|TRBJ2-1|TRBD2
TGTGCCAGCAGCGATAGCGGGAGGGGGCTTGGTGAGCAGTTCTTC
CASSDSGRGLGEQFF
>TRBV6-6|-|TRBJ2-6|-
TGTGCCAGCAGTTACAGTTCGGACCTTCAGGTCCTGACTTTC
CASSYSSDLQVLTF
>TRBV4-3|-|TRBJ2-4|-
TGCGCCAGCAGCCAAGGGCGGGGAGACATTCAGTACTTC
CASSQGRGDIQYF
>TRBV7-2|-|TRBJ2-3|-
TGTGCCAGCAGCTTGGCTAACTACCAAGATACGCAGTATTTT
CASSLANYQDTQYF
>TRBV7-6|-|TRBJ2-1|TRBD2
TGTGCCAGCAGCTTAGTAGGTCTAGCGGGGAACAATGAGCAGTTCTTC
CASSLVGLAGNNEQFF
>TRBV19|-|TRBJ2-6|TRBD2
TGTGCCAGTAGTCGGGAGGTCTCTGGGGCCAACGTCCTGACTTTC
CASSREVSGANVLTF
>TRBV11-3|-|TRBJ2-7|TRBD2
TGTGCCAGCAGCCTGGGGAGGGGCCACACCTACGAGCAGTACTTC
CASSLGRGHTYEQYF
>TRBV9|once|TRBJ1-3|-
TGTGCCAGCAGCGCTGGTGGACAGAGCTCTGGAAACACCATATATTTT
CASSAGGQSSGNTIYF
>TRBV7-2|-|TRBJ1-4|-
TGTGCCAGCAGCTTAAAGTGGAGGGGGAATGAAAAACTGTTTTTT
CASSLKWRGNEKLFF
>TRBV6-5|-|TRBJ2-7|TRBD2
TGTGCCAGCAGGCGTATCCGGGACTACGGCGAGCAGTACTTC
CASRRIRDYGEQYF
>TRBV10-3|-|TRBJ2-7|TRBD1
TGTGCCACCTCAGGACAGGGGTTTTCTGGAGAGCAGTACTTC
CATSGQGFSGEQYF